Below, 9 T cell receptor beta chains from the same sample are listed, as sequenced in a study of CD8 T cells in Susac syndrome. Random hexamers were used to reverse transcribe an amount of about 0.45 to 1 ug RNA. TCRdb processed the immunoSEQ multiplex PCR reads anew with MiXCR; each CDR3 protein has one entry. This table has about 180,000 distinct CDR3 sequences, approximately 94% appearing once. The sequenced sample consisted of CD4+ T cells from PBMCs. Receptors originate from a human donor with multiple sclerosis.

The CDR3 nucleotides read TGTGCCAGCACCTTCGTTGCTGGGACTGTAAACTATGGCTACACCTTC. Translated, it gives CASTFVAGTVNYGYTF. The chain couples TRBV28 to TRBJ1-2; D may be TRBD1 (5 bases). V lost 7 bases and J lost 2, with 20 bases in between. The CDR3 is 16 amino acids. Germline V lookup: CDR1 MDHEN, CDR2 SYDVKM.

The CDR3 sequence is CASSMRGLGETQYF. Here the CDR3 DNA reads TGCGCCAGCAGCATGAGGGGGCTCGGGGAGACCCAGTACTTC. The chain has TRBV4-3 and TRBJ2-5; 7 bases fit TRBD1. V was clipped by 5 bases and J by 5 bases; unmatched bases: 8. The CDR3 consists of 14 residues. Germline V lookup: CDR1 LGHNA, CDR2 YSLEER.

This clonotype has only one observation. CDR3 bases: TGTGCCAGCTCACCACTAAGCGGGGGGGCCCGAGGAGAGACCCAGTACTTC. Translating it yields CASSPLSGGARGETQYF. V is TRBV18 and J is TRBJ2-5, with 10 bases lining up with TRBD2. V trimming: 1 base; J trimming: 4 bases; junction bases outside the gene matches: 9. Germline loops: CDR1 KGHSH, CDR2 LQKENI. The CDR3 has 17 residues.

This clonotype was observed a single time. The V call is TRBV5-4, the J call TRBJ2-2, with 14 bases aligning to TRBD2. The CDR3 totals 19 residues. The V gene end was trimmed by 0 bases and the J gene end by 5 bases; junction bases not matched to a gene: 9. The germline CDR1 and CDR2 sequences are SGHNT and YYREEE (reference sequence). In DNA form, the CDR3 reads TGTGCCAGCAGCTTGGGGGGACTAGCGGGGGCCGTCGGGACCGGGGAGCTGTTTTTT. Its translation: CASSLGGLAGAVGTGELFF.

The CDR3 sequence is CASSGGPQPQHF. For the CDR3, the DNA is TGTGCCAGCAGTGGGGGACCCCAGCCCCAGCATTTT. The V gene is TRBV2, the J gene TRBJ1-5; maybe TRBD1 (5 bases). The CDR3 contains 12 residues. Trimming shortened V by 4 bases and J by 7 bases, and 8 bases separated the two germline ends. The V gene's germline CDR1 is SNHLY and CDR2 FYNNEI.

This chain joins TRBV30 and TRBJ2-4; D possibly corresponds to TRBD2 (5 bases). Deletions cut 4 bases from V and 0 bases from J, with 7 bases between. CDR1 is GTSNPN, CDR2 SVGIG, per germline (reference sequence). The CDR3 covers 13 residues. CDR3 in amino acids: CAWTGLAKNIQYF. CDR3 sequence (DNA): TGTGCCTGGACGGGATTAGCCAAAAACATTCAGTACTTC.

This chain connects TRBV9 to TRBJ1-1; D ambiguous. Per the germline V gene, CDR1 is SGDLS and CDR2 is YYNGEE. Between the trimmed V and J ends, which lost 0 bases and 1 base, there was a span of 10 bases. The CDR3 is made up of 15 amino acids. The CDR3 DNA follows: TGTGCCAGCAGCGTAGGTGGGCGGGGGAACACTGAAGCTTTCTTT. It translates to CASSVGGRGNTEAFF.

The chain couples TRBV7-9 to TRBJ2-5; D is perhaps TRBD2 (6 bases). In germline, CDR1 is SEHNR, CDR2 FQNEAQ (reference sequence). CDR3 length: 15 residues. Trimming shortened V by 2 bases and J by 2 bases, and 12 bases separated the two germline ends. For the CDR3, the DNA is TGTGCCAGCAGCTTAAGTGGACTAACTCAAGAGACCCAGTACTTC. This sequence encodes CASSLSGLTQETQYF.

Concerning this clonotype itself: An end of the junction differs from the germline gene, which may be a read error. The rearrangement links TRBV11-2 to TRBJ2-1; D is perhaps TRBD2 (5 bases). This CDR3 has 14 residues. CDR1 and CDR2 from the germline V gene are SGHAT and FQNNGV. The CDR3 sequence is CANSLASPYNEQFF. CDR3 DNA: TGTGCCAACAGCTTAGCGTCACCCTACAATGAGCAGTTCTTC.